Listed below are T cell receptor beta chains from one sample, sequenced in a study of shared clonotypes between healthy human individuals. Some clones are missing from TCRdb's copy, which holds only in-frame ones; the method was immunoSEQ multiplex PCR. The repertoire holds 2 million to 2.5 million clones, with 85% to 95% as singletons. Sequencing was carried out using naive CD4+ T cells from PBMCs. The receptor set was obtained from a man aged 18 to 30 in good health. Some clones in this sample may be carry-over from other donors' samples. CDR3s leave out the opening cysteine and the closing phenylalanine or tryptophan. Fields, in order: J gene, D gene, V gene, CDR3 protein. D genes are given only for firm matches.

TRBJ1-3 | NA | TRBV7-8 | ASSATEYTIY
TRBJ1-5 | NA | TRBV28 | ASSPDLGYQPQH
TRBJ2-7 | NA | TRBV19 | ASSASGTLPHEQY
TRBJ2-5 | TRBD2 | TRBV9 | ASSVAAGGPEETQY
TRBJ1-5 | NA | TRBV28 | ASSFRGASNQPQH
TRBJ1-6 | NA | TRBV28 | ASSLSSGLSSYNSPLH
TRBJ2-7 | TRBD2 | TRBV28 | ASKREGLYEQY
TRBJ2-5 | TRBD2 | TRBV7-7 | ASSPGGFQETQY
TRBJ2-1 | TRBD2 | TRBV6-1 | ASSGPYALAGGHNEQF
TRBJ2-5 | TRBD1 | TRBV10-3 | AISEQGKEETQY
TRBJ1-2 | NA | TRBV30 | AWSVIGFSSGNYGYT
TRBJ1-4 | NA | TRBV18 | ASSYSSEKLF
TRBJ2-1 | TRBD1 | TRBV5-1 | ASSLRQGASNEQF
TRBJ2-7 | TRBD2 | TRBV28 | ASSPTSGGPYEQY
TRBJ2-1 | NA | TRBV10-3 | AISEPRLNNEQF
TRBJ1-1 | NA | TRBV4-1 | ASSQEERRNTEAF
TRBJ1-1 | NA | TRBV28 | ASSFPGQIIAF
TRBJ2-3 | NA | TRBV5-1 | ASSPPERPTDTQY
TRBJ1-4 | NA | TRBV5-6 | ASSFWNEKLF
TRBJ2-2 | NA | TRBV15 | ATSRDRGGHRSTGELF
TRBJ2-1 | NA | TRBV7-7 | ASSPQTVNEQF
TRBJ1-5 | NA | TRBV28 | ASSLYTMGNQPQH
TRBJ1-6 | TRBD1 | TRBV7-2 | ASSVDRGRVGNSPLH
TRBJ2-7 | TRBD1 | TRBV7-2 | ASSPRTGQDEQY
TRBJ2-1 | NA | TRBV4-3 | ASSLGASNEQF
TRBJ1-6 | TRBD1 | TRBV30 | AWSAPGGTNSPLH
NA | NA | TRBV5-1 | ASHPGDSSYEQY
TRBJ1-4 | NA | TRBV5-5 | ASSYRATNEKLF
TRBJ1-2 | NA | TRBV6-1 | ASSESLRRAGYT
TRBJ2-3 | NA | TRBV5-1 | ASSLSLGGLNTDTQY
TRBJ2-1 | NA | TRBV28 | ASNQNNEQF
TRBJ1-2 | NA | TRBV5-1 | ASSLDATPGGYT
TRBJ1-1 | NA | TRBV11-3 | ASSLDRANTEAF
TRBJ2-5 | NA | TRBV5-8 | ASNRVPPGPQRETQY
TRBJ1-1 | TRBD1 | TRBV19 | ASNTIDRVGTEAF
TRBJ1-5 | NA | TRBV10-3 | AISENNQPQH
TRBJ2-7 | TRBD1 | TRBV7-3 | ASSRVGQTKY
TRBJ1-1 | TRBD1 | TRBV28 | ASSAGTAGRTEAF
TRBJ1-1 | NA | TRBV2 | ASSEESPAATEAF
TRBJ2-1 | NA | TRBV5-1 | ASSWPYRDNEQF
TRBJ1-1 | NA | TRBV6-1 | ASSEAAQWGTEAF
TRBJ2-7 | TRBD2 | TRBV11-1 | ASSLFAGESYEQY
TRBJ2-5 | NA | TRBV5-1 | ASSLGTSQETQY
TRBJ2-7 | TRBD1 | TRBV2 | ASRAKKTGDRYEQY
TRBJ1-1 | TRBD1 | TRBV5-6 | ASSFDRGVEAF
TRBJ1-1 | NA | TRBV2 | ASTGVRSTEAF
TRBJ1-2 | NA | TRBV6-5 | ASSYSPAETRYGYT
TRBJ2-3 | TRBD2 | TRBV5-1 | ASSLRAGLGTDTQY
TRBJ2-1 | NA | TRBV25-1 | ASGRNGRGLDEQF
TRBJ1-5 | NA | TRBV18 | ASSADRNQPQH
TRBJ2-7 | TRBD2 | TRBV4-1 | ASSHDGRAPYEQY
TRBJ2-2 | TRBD1 | TRBV6-5 | ASGRARGQQLF